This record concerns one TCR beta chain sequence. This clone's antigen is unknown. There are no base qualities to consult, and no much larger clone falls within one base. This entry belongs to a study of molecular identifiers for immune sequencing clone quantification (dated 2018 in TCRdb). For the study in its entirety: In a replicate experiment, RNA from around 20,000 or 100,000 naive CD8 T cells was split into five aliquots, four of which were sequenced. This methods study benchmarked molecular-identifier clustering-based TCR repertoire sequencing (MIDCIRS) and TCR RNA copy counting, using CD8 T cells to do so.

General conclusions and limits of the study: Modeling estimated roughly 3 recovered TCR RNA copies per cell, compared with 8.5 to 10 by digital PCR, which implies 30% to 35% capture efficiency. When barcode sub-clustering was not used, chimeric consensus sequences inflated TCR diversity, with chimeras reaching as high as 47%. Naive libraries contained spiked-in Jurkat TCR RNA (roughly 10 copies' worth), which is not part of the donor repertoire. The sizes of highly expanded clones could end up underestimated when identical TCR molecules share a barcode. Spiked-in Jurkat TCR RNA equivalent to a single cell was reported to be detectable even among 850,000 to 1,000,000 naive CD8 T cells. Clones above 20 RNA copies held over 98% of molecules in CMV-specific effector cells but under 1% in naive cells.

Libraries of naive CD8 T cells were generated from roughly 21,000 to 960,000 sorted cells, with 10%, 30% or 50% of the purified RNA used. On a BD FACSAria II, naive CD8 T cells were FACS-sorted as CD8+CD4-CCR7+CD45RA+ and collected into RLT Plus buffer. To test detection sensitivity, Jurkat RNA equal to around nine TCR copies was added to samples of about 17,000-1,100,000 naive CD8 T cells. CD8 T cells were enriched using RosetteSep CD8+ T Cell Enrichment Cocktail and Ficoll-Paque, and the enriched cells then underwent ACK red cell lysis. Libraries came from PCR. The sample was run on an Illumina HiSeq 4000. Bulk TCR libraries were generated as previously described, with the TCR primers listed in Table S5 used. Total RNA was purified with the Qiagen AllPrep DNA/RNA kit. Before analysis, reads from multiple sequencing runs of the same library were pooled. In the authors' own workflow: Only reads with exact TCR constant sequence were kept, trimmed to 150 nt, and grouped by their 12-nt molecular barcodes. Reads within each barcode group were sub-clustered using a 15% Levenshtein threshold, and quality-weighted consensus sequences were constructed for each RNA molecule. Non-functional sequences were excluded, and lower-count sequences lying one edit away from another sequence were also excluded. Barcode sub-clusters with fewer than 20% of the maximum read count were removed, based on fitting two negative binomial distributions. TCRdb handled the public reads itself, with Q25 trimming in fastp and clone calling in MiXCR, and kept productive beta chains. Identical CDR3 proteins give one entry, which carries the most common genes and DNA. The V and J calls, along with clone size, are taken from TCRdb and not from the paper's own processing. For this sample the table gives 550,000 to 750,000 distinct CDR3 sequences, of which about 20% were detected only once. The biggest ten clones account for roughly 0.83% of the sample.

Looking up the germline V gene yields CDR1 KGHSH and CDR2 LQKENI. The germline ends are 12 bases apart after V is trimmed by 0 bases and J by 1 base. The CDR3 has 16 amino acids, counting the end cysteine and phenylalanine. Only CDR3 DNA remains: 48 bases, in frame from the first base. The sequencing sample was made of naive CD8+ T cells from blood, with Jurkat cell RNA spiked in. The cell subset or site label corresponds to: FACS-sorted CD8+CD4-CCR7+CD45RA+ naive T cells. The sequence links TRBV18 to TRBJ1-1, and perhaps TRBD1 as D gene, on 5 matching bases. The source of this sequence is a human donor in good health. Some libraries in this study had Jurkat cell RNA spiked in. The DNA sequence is TGTGCCAGCTCACCACCCTTCGGACAAACGAACACTGAAGCTTTCTTT. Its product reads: CASSPPFGQTNTEAFF.